Following are 22 T cell receptor beta chains from one sample sequenced in a study of CXCR3-negative and CXCR3-positive naive CD8 T cells. Study-level results: TRB CDR3 hydrophobicity was greater in CXCR3-positive naive cells than in CXCR3-negative naive cells.

UMI-tagged TRB cDNA libraries were built via 5' RACE. Using the 5' RACE reads, TCRdb records one entry per CDR3 protein without DNA. The data include approximately 120,000 distinct CDR3 sequences; the top ten clones carry approximately 0.36%. These receptors have no known antigen. Sequencing was performed on naive CXCR3+ CD8+ T cells from blood. The subset here: CD45RO-CCR7+CD27+CD95- naive CD8+ T cells expressing CXCR3 (TNR3+). These receptor sequences come from a human donor in good health. Some clones in this sample may be carry-over from other donors' samples.

The chain employs TRBV4-1 and TRBJ2-3. CDR3 length: 16 residues. The germline V gene has CDR1 MGHRA and CDR2 YSYEKL. The CDR3 loop is CASSQDETSGTDTQYF.

The rearrangement links TRBV6-2 or TRBV6-3 to TRBJ2-3; TCRdb's D call, TRBD2, is unchecked because there is no DNA. CDR3 size: 19 residues. Germline lookup yields CDR1 MNHEY and CDR2 SVGEGT. This chain's CDR3 is CASSSSRTSGTPSADTQYF.

This sequence joins TRBV20-1 and TRBJ2-5; TCRdb's D call of TRBD2 is untestable without DNA. This CDR3 has 19 amino acids. Germline V gene sequence: CDR1 DFQATT, CDR2 SNEGSKA (reference sequence). CDR3 region: CSLKRTKDQGYSSGETQYF.

The CDR3 spells CASSFARTGGVGMNTEAFF. The V call is TRBV7-8, the J call TRBJ1-1; TCRdb's assignment of TRBD1 cannot be checked, as there is no DNA. CDR1 SGHVS and CDR2 FQNEAQ come from the germline V gene. The CDR3 extends over 19 amino acids.

This chain links TRBV20-1 with TRBJ2-1; checking the TCRdb D call of TRBD2 is not possible without DNA. Germline CDR1 DFQATT, CDR2 SNEGSKA (reference sequence). This CDR3 is built from 17 residues. This CDR3 is CSARVSYRLAIRNEQFF.

This chain links TRBV10-2 with TRBJ2-7. The CDR3 has 13 amino acids. Germline lookup yields CDR1 WSHSY and CDR2 SAAADI. CDR3 loop: CAILDRNSYEQYF.

The chain has TRBV4-1 and TRBJ1-5; TCRdb indicates TRBD1, and absent DNA this call remains unverified. Germline lookup yields CDR1 MGHRA and CDR2 YSYEKL. This CDR3 spans 14 amino acids. The CDR3 loop reads CASSHGQGGQPQHF.

This chain joins TRBV28 and TRBJ2-5; TCRdb selects TRBD1, and the lack of DNA leaves this call unchecked. Germline V gives CDR1 MDHEN, CDR2 SYDVKM. CDR3 length: 14 residues. CDR3 protein: CASSLLFGAETQYF.

This sequence joins TRBV13 and TRBJ2-3; the TCRdb D gene call, TRBD2, has no DNA to confirm it. Per the germline V gene, CDR1 is PRHDT and CDR2 is FYEKMQ (reference sequence). The CDR3 runs to 19 residues. The CDR3 reads CASSSRYPHSWARTDTQYF.

The chain combines TRBV19 with TRBJ1-1; the D call from TCRdb, TRBD1, cannot be confirmed without DNA. The CDR3 totals 15 residues. The germline gives CDR1 LNHDA, CDR2 SQIVND (reference sequence). CDR3 region: CASSIRVGFGTEAFF.

The rearrangement uses TRBV5-4 and TRBJ2-3; TCRdb's D gene call, TRBD2, goes unchecked for lack of DNA. The CDR3 is 15 residues long. Germline V CDR1 and CDR2: SGHNT, YYREEE (reference sequence). This CDR3 is CASTDIAGGIDTQYF.

The chain recombines TRBV7-9 with TRBJ1-1. Per germline, CDR1 SEHNR and CDR2 FQNEAQ (reference sequence). This CDR3 region has 14 residues. The CDR3 loop is CASSLEDLNTEAFF.

V and J are TRBV19 and TRBJ2-1; TCRdb lists TRBD1, though no DNA is available to test this call. CDR1 and CDR2 from the germline V gene are LNHDA and SQIVND (reference sequence). This CDR3 spans 15 amino acids. The CDR3 reads CASSTPRDSYNEQFF.

This chain joins TRBV29-1 and TRBJ1-1. The CDR3 totals 11 residues. Looked up from germline, CDR1 is SQVTM and CDR2 is ANQGSEA. The CDR3 reads CSVEQNTEAFF.

CDR3 amino acids: CASSPDRAGTGELFF. This rearrangement joins TRBV7-9 to TRBJ2-2; there is no DNA to check the TCRdb D call of TRBD1. Germline V gene lookup returns CDR1 SEHNR and CDR2 FQNEAQ (reference sequence). CDR3 length: 15 residues. The whole variable domain, filled in from reference TRBV7-9 and TRBJ2-2, reads DTGVSQNPRHKITKRGQNVTFRCDPISEHNRLYWYRQTLGQGPEFLTYFQNEAQLEKSRLLSDRFSAERPKGSFSTLEIQRTEQGDSAMYLCASSPDRAGTGELFFGEGSRLTVL.

CDR3: CASSLGPGASNYEQYF. The rearrangement uses TRBV27 and TRBJ2-7; TCRdb designates TRBD1, a call that cannot be tested without DNA. CDR3 size: 16 residues. Per the germline V gene, CDR1 is MNHEY and CDR2 is SMNVEV (reference sequence).

The chain has TRBV28 and TRBJ1-5; TCRdb gives TRBD1 as the D gene, but with no DNA this cannot be confirmed. This CDR3 has 14 residues. CDR1 is MDHEN, CDR2 SYDVKM, per germline. CDR3 region: CASSRGANNQPQHF.

The chain links TRBV24-1 to TRBJ1-5; TCRdb's D call of TRBD1 is untestable without DNA. This CDR3 is 16 amino acids long. Germline assignment: CDR1 KGHDR and CDR2 SFDVKD. Here the CDR3 reads CATSDSGTGVSQPQHF.

The CDR3 spells CASSMPENQPQHF. This chain links TRBV28 with TRBJ1-5. CDR3 length: 13 amino acids. The germline V gene encodes CDR1 MDHEN and CDR2 SYDVKM.

This chain joins TRBV24-1 and TRBJ2-1; TCRdb proposes TRBD1, but this gene call is untestable without DNA. This CDR3 has 15 amino acids. CDR1 is KGHDR, CDR2 SFDVKD, per germline. The CDR3 reads CATSDFGQGVNEQLF.

The J gene is TRBJ2-3, the V gene TRBV4-2. Germline CDR1 is LGHNA and CDR2 is YNFKEQ. The CDR3 is made up of 13 amino acids. The CDR3 spells CASSLSEADTQYF.

The CDR3 sequence is CASGHKGRELNYYYEQYF. The genes are TRBV12-5 and TRBJ2-7; TCRdb calls TRBD1, which cannot be checked without DNA. CDR1 is LGHNT, CDR2 FRNRAP, per germline. This CDR3 comprises 18 residues.